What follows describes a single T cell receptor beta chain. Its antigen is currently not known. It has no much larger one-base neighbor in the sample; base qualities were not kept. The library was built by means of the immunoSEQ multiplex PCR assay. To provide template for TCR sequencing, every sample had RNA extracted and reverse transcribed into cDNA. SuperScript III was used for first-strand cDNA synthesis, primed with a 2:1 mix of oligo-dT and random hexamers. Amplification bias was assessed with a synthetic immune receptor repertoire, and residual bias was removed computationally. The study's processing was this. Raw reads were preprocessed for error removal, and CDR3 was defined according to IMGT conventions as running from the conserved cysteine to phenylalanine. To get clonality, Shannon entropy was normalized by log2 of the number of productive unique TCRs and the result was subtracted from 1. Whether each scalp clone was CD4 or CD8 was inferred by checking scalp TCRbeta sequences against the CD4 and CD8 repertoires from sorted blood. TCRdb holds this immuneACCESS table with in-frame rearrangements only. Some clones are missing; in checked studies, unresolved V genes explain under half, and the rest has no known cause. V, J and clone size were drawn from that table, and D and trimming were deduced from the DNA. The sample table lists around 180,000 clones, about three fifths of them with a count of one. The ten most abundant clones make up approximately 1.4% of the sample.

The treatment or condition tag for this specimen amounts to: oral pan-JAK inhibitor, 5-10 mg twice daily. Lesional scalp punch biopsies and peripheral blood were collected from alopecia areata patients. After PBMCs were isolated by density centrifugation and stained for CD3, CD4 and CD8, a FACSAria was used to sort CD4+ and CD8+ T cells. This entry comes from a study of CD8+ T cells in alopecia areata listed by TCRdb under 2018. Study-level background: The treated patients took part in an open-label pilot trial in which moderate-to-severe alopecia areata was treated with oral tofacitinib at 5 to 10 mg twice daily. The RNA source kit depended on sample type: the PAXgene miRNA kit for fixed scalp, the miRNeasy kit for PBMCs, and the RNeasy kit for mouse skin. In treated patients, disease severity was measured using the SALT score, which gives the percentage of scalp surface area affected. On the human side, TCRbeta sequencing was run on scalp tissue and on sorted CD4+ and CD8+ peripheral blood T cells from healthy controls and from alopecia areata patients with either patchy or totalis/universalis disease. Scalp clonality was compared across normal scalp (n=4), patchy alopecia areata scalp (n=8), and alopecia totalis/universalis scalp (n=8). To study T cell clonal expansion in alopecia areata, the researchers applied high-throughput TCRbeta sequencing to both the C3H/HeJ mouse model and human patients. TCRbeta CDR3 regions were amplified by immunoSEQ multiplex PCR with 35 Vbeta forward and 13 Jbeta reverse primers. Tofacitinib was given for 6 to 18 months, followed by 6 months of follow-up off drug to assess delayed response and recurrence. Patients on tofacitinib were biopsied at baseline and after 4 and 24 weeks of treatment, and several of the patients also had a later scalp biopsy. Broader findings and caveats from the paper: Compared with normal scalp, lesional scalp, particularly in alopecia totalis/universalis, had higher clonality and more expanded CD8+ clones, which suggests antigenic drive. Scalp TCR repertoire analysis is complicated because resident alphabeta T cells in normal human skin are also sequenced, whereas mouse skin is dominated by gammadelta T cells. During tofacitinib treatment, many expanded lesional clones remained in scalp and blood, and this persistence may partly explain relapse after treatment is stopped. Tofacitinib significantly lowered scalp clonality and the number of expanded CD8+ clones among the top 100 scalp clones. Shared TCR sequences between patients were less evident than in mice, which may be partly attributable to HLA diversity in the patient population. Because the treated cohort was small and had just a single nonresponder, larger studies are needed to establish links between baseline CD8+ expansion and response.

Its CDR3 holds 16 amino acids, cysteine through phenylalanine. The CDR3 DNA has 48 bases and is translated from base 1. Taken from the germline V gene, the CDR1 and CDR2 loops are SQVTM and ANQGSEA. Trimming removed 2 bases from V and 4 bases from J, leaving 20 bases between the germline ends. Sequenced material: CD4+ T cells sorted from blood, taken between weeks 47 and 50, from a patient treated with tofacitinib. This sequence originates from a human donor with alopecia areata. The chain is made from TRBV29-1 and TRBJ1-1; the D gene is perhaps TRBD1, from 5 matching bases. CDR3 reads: CSVESPPGWEGTEAFF. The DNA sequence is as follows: TGCAGCGTTGAATCGCCGCCAGGGTGGGAGGGCACTGAAGCTTTCTTT.